This TCR beta chain is from a study of shared clonotypes between healthy human individuals. J lost 0 bases, V lost 3 bases, and 2 bases had no gene match. The CDR3 contains 14 residues. The germline CDR1 and CDR2 sequences are SGDLS and YYNGEE. Remarks on this clone: This may come from a read error, since a much larger clone is one base off. Other DNA sequences from this sample encode an identical CDR3 as well.

Donors, without exception, were Caucasian adults residing in Nashville, Tennessee. Produced via immunoSEQ multiplex PCR; TCRdb's table is partial and in-frame only. The sample includes millions of clones, roughly 96% of them seen just once. The chain has TRBV9 and TRBJ1-1; 7 bases line up with TRBD1. This clonotype originated in a man aged 18-30 years in good health. Sequencing was done on a sample of naive CD4+ T cells sorted from blood. Subset: CD45RA+ positively selected. The CDR3 nucleotides read TGTGCCAGCAGCGCGACAGGGATGAACACTGAAGCTTTCTTT. Translation: CASSATGMNTEAFF. Filled out from reference TRBV9 and TRBJ1-1, the complete variable domain reads DSGVTQTPKHLITATGQRVTLRCSPRSGDLSVYWYQQSLDQGLQFLIQYYNGEERAKGNILERFSAQQFPDLHSELNLSSLELGDSALYFCASSATGMNTEAFFGQGTRLTVV.